The clone carrying this TCR beta chain was counted many times. Its antigen is unidentified. A much larger clone sits a single nucleotide away, making a read error possible. The read ends 3 residues before the CDR3 terminus; that terminus is restored from the germline J gene. Per germline, CDR1 SGHNT and CDR2 YYREEE (reference sequence). This CDR3 has 14 amino acids. TCRdb's copy holds only in-frame clones and misses some; the assay was immunoSEQ multiplex PCR. This sample has 50,000 to 60,000 clones, each found more than once. The data belong to a study of T cell clonality in common variable immunodeficiency. General study findings and limits: CVID subjects had higher TCRbeta clonality than healthy controls, most marked in about a third.

The sequenced sample consisted of peripheral blood mononuclear cells. The gene calls are TRBV5-4 and TRBJ2-5; perhaps TRBD2 as D (5 bases). This clonotype originated in a person aged 18 to 70 in good health. The CDR3 here is CASSLGPLEGTQYF. CDR3 DNA, as far as it was read: TGTGCCAGCAGCTTGGGCCCATTAGAGGGTACC.